The 26 T cell receptor beta chains given below trace back to one sample, sequenced in a study of control samples from healthy donors and cancer patients (dated by TCRdb to about 2020). Libraries were made using the immunoSEQ multiplex PCR assay. TCRdb provides this immuneACCESS table in a form limited to in-frame rearrangements. Some clones are lacking; in checked studies, under half of them reflect an unresolved V gene, and why the rest are absent is not known. In this sample the table shows roughly 120,000 clones, over 75% of which occur a single time. Roughly 3.5% of the sample is held by the ten biggest clonotypes. Source material: PBMCs. These receptors were obtained from a woman in her sixties with lung cancer.

This rearrangement joins TRBV29-1 to TRBJ2-2; the D gene is possibly TRBD2 (5 bases). V lost 3 bases, J lost 3 bases, and 14 bases lay in between. This CDR3 is 15 amino acids long. Per the germline V gene, CDR1 is SQVTM and CDR2 is ANQGSEA. CDR3 loop: CSVEVGSVDTGELFF. CDR3 coding DNA: TGCAGCGTTGAGGTCGGTAGCGTAGACACCGGGGAGCTGTTTTTT.

Only one count was recorded for this clone. V and J are TRBV5-8 and TRBJ1-3; tentatively, D is TRBD1 (5 bases). Trimming stripped 0 bases from V and 0 bases from J, with 7 bases between. Looked up from germline, CDR1 is SGHTS and CDR2 is YDEGEE. The CDR3 extends over 15 amino acids. The chain's CDR3 is CASSLGQFSGNTIYF. The CDR3 DNA sequence: TGTGCCAGCAGCTTGGGACAGTTCTCTGGAAACACCATATATTTT.

V usage is TRBV12-5 and J usage is TRBJ2-5; a weak D match, TRBD1 (6 bases). This CDR3 has 15 residues. CDR1 is LGHNT, CDR2 FRNRAP, per germline. The ends were cut back, 4 bases at V and 1 base at J, with 13 bases in the middle. CDR3 amino acids: CASGSPAGAQETQYF. CDR3 coding DNA: TGTGCTAGTGGTTCCCCGGCAGGGGCCCAAGAGACCCAGTACTTC.

V and J are TRBV7-2 and TRBJ1-5; D uncertain. In germline, CDR1 is SGHTA, CDR2 FQGNSA. V lost 5 bases and J lost 2, with 7 bases in between. CDR3 size: 13 residues. CDR3 region: CASSIQGNQPQHF. The DNA of the CDR3 is TGTGCCAGCAGCATTCAGGGCAATCAGCCCCAGCATTTT.

This chain's CDR3 is CASSQPRGILGNEKLFF. As DNA, the CDR3 is TGCGCCAGCAGCCAACCCAGGGGGATACTGGGTAATGAAAAACTGTTTTTT. This chain connects TRBV4-1 to TRBJ1-4, with 7 positions matching TRBD1. The CDR3 is made up of 17 amino acids. The J segment lost 4 bases and the V segment lost 2 bases, leaving 10 bases of the junction unmatched. Germline CDR1 is MGHRA and CDR2 is YSYEKL.

This rearrangement joins TRBV21-1 to TRBJ2-1; the DNA was not compared with TRBD2, the D call given in the table. TRBV21-1 is a pseudogene segment. The CDR3 is 20 residues long. DNA for the CDR3: TGTGCCAGCAGCAAAGGGGGGACTAGCCTGACAGACCGCTCCTACAATGAGCAGTTCTTC. This gives the protein CASSKGGTSLTDRSYNEQFF.

This chain uses TRBV6-6 with TRBJ1-1; D gene ambiguous. From germline, CDR1 is MNHNY and CDR2 SVGAGI (reference sequence). This CDR3 is built from 16 residues. Trimming left V 1 base short and J 0 bases short, with 12 bases between. CDR3 coding DNA: TGTGCCAGCAGTTACTACCAGCCCGCCATGAACACTGAAGCTTTCTTT. It is translated as CASSYYQPAMNTEAFF.

This chain joins TRBV14 and TRBJ2-1; D might be TRBD1 or TRBD2, each matching 5 bases. From germline, CDR1 is SGHDN and CDR2 FVKESK. The CDR3 spans 15 residues. Trimming took 1 base from V and 8 from J, leaving 15 bases between them. The CDR3 region is CASSQAGALWDEQFF. CDR3 nucleotides: TGTGCCAGCAGCCAAGCCGGGGCCCTCTGGGATGAGCAGTTCTTC.

With regard to this clone: The junction differs from germline at one of its ends, possibly a read error. This chain connects TRBV18 to TRBJ1-1; D gene ambiguous. CDR3 length equals 15 residues. Germline V gene data show CDR1 as KGHSH and CDR2 as LQKENI. The CDR3 DNA reads TGTGCCAGCTCACCACCAGGAGGACTGAACACTGAAGCTTTTTTT. It is translated as CASSPPGGLNTEAFF.

V usage is TRBV7-9 and J usage is TRBJ2-7; D is uncertain. Trimming cost V 5 bases and J 2 bases, with 10 bases left between them. Germline-derived CDR1 and CDR2 are SEHNR and FQNEAQ (reference sequence). The CDR3 has 13 amino acids. The CDR3 reads CASSGMDPYEQYF. The CDR3 nucleotides read TGTGCCAGCAGCGGGATGGATCCCTACGAGCAGTACTTC.

The chain recombines TRBV28 with TRBJ1-5; D not certain. The ends were cut back, 8 bases at V and 7 bases at J, with 9 bases in the middle. Germline V gene sequence: CDR1 MDHEN, CDR2 SYDVKM. The length of the CDR3 is 11 residues. The CDR3 coding sequence is TGTGCCAGCTCAGGAGAACAGCCCCAGCATTTT. Residues: CASSGEQPQHF. The full variable domain, in which reference TRBV28 and TRBJ1-5 provide the parts outside the CDR3, is DVKVTQSSRYLVKRTGEKVFLECVQDMDHENMFWYRQDPGLGLRLIYFSYDVKMKEKGDIPEGYSVSREKKERFSLILESASTNQTSMYLCASSGEQPQHFGDGTRLSIL.

The chain uses TRBV6-2 or TRBV6-3 and TRBJ1-2; D gene ambiguous. The CDR3 extends over 13 amino acids. V shed 1 base and J shed 5 bases, with 8 bases lying between them. Germline loops: CDR1 MNHEY, CDR2 SVGEGT. The CDR3 spells CASSYWAEYGYTF. In DNA form, the CDR3 reads TGTGCCAGCAGTTACTGGGCGGAGTATGGCTACACCTTC.

The chain employs TRBV7-9 and TRBJ2-7; the D is unclear. V was clipped by 3 bases and J by 2 bases, with 5 bases between them. The CDR3 consists of 12 residues. Germline CDR1 SEHNR, CDR2 FQNEAQ (reference sequence). The CDR3 loop is CASSFGPYEQYF. In nucleotides, the CDR3 is TGTGCCAGCAGCTTCGGGCCCTACGAGCAGTACTTC.

The chain carries TRBV10-3 and TRBJ2-3; 9 bases line up with TRBD1. This CDR3 spans 14 amino acids. The trim removed 3 bases at V and 5 bases at J, leaving 3 bases unmatched. Germline CDR1 and CDR2: ENHRY and SYGVKD. This CDR3 is CAISEQGAKDTQYF. CDR3 bases: TGTGCCATCAGTGAACAGGGGGCGAAAGATACGCAGTATTTT.

This sequence joins TRBV19 and TRBJ2-7; the match to TRBD1 covers 7 bases. The CDR3 has 15 amino acids. V lost 1 base, J lost 6 bases, and 9 bases stayed unmatched. CDR1 is LNHDA, CDR2 SQIVND, per germline (reference sequence). The CDR3 spells CASSIGTGEVTEQYF. CDR3 DNA sequence: TGTGCCAGTAGTATAGGGACAGGAGAAGTCACCGAGCAGTACTTC.

The chain links TRBV5-1 to TRBJ2-2; D gene uncertain. Germline loops: CDR1 SGHRS, CDR2 YFSETQ. V lost 0 bases, J lost 0 bases, and 9 bases lay in between. The CDR3 has 16 amino acids. CDR3 nucleotide sequence: TGCGCCAGCAGCTTGGAGGGATCGGCGAACACCGGGGAGCTGTTTTTT. It is translated as CASSLEGSANTGELFF.

The V call is TRBV7-6, the J call TRBJ2-3; 7 bases match TRBD1. Germline-derived CDR1 and CDR2 are SGHVS and FNYEAQ. The CDR3 has 13 residues. J was trimmed by 6 bases and V by 5 bases; bases with no gene match: 5. CDR3 protein: CASSGQQGDTQYF. CDR3 DNA: TGTGCCAGCAGCGGACAACAGGGGGATACGCAGTATTTT. Combining the CDR3 with reference TRBV7-6 and TRBJ2-3 gives the whole variable domain GAGVSQSPRYKVTKRGQDVALRCDPISGHVSLYWYRQALGQGPEFLTYFNYEAQQDKSGLPNDRFSAERPEGSISTLTIQRTEQRDSAMYRCASSGQQGDTQYFGPGTRLTVL.

This rearrangement joins TRBV9 to TRBJ2-3; TRBD2 aligns across 10 bases. Germline V lookup: CDR1 SGDLS, CDR2 YYNGEE. J gave up 5 bases and V 2 bases, and 8 bases lay outside the gene matches. The CDR3 contains 16 residues. CDR3 DNA: TGTGCCAGCAGCGTGAAACTAGCGGGGCCTGGAGATACGCAGTATTTT. As protein: CASSVKLAGPGDTQYF.

In DNA, the CDR3 is TGTGCCAGCTCAGCCCAGGGGTCTCAGACTGAAGCTTTCTTT. It codes for CASSAQGSQTEAFF. The V and J genes are TRBV18 and TRBJ1-1; D might be TRBD1 (6 bases). This CDR3 spans 14 amino acids. Per germline, CDR1 KGHSH and CDR2 LQKENI. Trimming left V 5 bases short and J 5 bases short, with 15 bases between.

This clone was seen a handful of times. The J gene is TRBJ1-6, the V gene TRBV5-1; D is perhaps TRBD1 (5 bases). The CDR3 spans 14 residues. Trimming removed 5 bases at V and 6 bases at J, with 12 bases between. CDR1 is SGHRS and CDR2 is YFSETQ in the germline V gene. The CDR3 region is CASSLTATNSPLHF. The CDR3 DNA reads as TGCGCCAGCAGTTTGACAGCGACTAATTCACCCCTCCACTTT.

This clone was observed a single time. A junction boundary mismatches the germline segment, possibly from a read error. This chain links TRBV7-3 with TRBJ2-7; 7 positions agree with TRBD1. Germline lookup yields CDR1 SGHTA and CDR2 FQGTGA. This CDR3 is 14 amino acids long. The CDR3 DNA sequence: TGTGCCAGCAGCCCCCGAGGGGGCTCTGGGGATTTGTCCTTC. This encodes CASSPRGGSGDLSF.

CDR3 residues: CASILQWGDSYEQYF. CDR3 sequence (DNA): TGTGCCAGCATCCTACAATGGGGCGACTCCTACGAGCAGTACTTC. The genes are TRBV6-5 and TRBJ2-7; tentatively, D is TRBD1 (5 bases). Trimming left V 7 bases short and J 0 bases short, with 16 bases between. This CDR3 spans 15 amino acids. Germline CDR1 reads MNHEY; CDR2 reads SVGAGI.

V is TRBV12-3 or TRBV12-4 and J is TRBJ1-1, with D possibly matching TRBD1 (6 bases). The ends were cut back, 1 base at V and 11 bases at J, with 14 bases in the middle. This CDR3 is built from 13 residues. This CDR3 is CASSLGGGSGAFF. The CDR3 DNA sequence: TGTGCCAGCAGTTTAGGAGGGGGTTCGGGGGCTTTCTTT.

The rearrangement uses TRBV7-8 and TRBJ2-7, with TRBD2 identical over 11 bases. The CDR3 has 15 residues. Germline CDR1 reads SGHVS; CDR2 reads FQNEAQ. J gave up 5 bases and V 5 bases, and 8 bases lay outside the gene matches. DNA for the CDR3: TGTGCCAGCAGCCGAACTCTAGCGGGAGGCCACGAGCAGTACTTC. As protein: CASSRTLAGGHEQYF.

This chain connects TRBV7-9 to TRBJ1-2; a weak D match, TRBD1 (5 bases). This CDR3 has 15 residues. Germline lookup yields CDR1 SEHNR and CDR2 FQNEAQ (reference sequence). V was clipped by 3 bases and J by 0 bases, with 11 bases between them. The CDR3 sequence is CASSFGAEANYGYTF. The CDR3 nucleotides are TGTGCCAGCAGCTTCGGGGCAGAAGCTAACTATGGCTACACCTTC.

This chain links TRBV7-8 with TRBJ2-1; D ambiguous. The CDR3 has 13 residues. Trimming took 1 base from V and 7 from J, leaving 8 bases between them. Germline-derived CDR1 and CDR2 are SGHVS and FQNEAQ. CDR3 DNA sequence: TGTGCCAGCAGCTTAGTAGGATATAATGAGCAGTTCTTC. Translation: CASSLVGYNEQFF.